This T cell receptor beta chain derives from a study of blood T cell repertoires in COVID-19. Background on the study: The United States, Italy and Spain were the sources of the acute and convalescent COVID-19 samples. T cells, B-cell-depleted T cells, or PBMCs supplied cDNA or gDNA.

Original methodology: For nucleated cells, counts were estimated from reference gene primer amplification. Only in-frame clones appear in the TCRdb table, and some are missing; sequencing was by immunoSEQ multiplex PCR. The D gene and trimming were derived from the DNA, and the V and J assignments and clone size from that table. The data contain 100,000 to 150,000 clones, about 88% of them singletons. V gave up 5 bases and J gave up 1 base; unmatched junction bases: 7. The CDR3 is 15 amino acids. In germline, CDR1 is SGHTA, CDR2 FQGNSA. This rearrangement joins TRBV7-2 to TRBJ1-1; 7 bases line up with TRBD1. This TCR derives from a woman older than 75 with acute or convalescent COVID-19. Sequenced sample: peripheral blood. Written as DNA, the CDR3 is TGTGCCAGCAGCCCAAGGGGGCTGGGGAACACTGAAGCTTTCTTT. This sequence encodes CASSPRGLGNTEAFF.